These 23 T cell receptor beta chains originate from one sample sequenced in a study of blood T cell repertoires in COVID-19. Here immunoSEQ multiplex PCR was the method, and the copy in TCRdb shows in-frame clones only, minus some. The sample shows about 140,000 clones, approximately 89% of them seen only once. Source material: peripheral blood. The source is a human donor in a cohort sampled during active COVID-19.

The CDR3, as DNA: TGTGCCAGCAGTTCATCAGGGGGCTTTGGCTACACCTTC. Protein sequence: CASSSSGGFGYTF. This sequence joins TRBV27 and TRBJ1-2; 8 bases align to TRBD1. J was trimmed by 7 bases and V by 4 bases; bases with no gene match: 5. CDR3 length: 13 amino acids. Germline CDR1 reads MNHEY; CDR2 reads SMNVEV (reference sequence).

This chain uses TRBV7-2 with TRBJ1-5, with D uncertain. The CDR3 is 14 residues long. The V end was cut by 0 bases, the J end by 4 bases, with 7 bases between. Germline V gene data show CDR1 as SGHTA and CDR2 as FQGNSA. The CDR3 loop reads CASSLAPVNQPQHF. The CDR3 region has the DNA TGTGCCAGCAGCTTAGCGCCAGTTAATCAGCCCCAGCATTTT.

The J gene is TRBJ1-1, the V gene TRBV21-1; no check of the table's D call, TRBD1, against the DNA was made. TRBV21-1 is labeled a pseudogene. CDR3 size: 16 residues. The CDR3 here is CASSKKRQNPNTEAFF. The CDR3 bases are TGTGCCAGCAGCAAAAAAAGACAGAACCCGAACACTGAAGCTTTCTTT.

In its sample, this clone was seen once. The CDR3 nucleotides read TGTGCCAGCTCCCACAGGGGAGTCTATGGCTACACCTTC. This translates into CASSHRGVYGYTF. The chain combines TRBV27 with TRBJ1-2; 7 nucleotides line up with TRBD1. V was clipped by 8 bases and J by 4 bases; unmatched bases: 7. The CDR3 is made up of 13 amino acids. Germline values: CDR1 MNHEY, CDR2 SMNVEV (reference sequence).

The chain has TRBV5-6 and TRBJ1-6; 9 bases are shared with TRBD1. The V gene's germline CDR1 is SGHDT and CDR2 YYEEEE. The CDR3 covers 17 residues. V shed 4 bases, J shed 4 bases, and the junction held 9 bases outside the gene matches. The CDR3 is CASSTDRGSAYNSPLHF. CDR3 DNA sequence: TGTGCCAGCAGCACGGACAGGGGATCGGCGTATAATTCACCCCTCCACTTT.

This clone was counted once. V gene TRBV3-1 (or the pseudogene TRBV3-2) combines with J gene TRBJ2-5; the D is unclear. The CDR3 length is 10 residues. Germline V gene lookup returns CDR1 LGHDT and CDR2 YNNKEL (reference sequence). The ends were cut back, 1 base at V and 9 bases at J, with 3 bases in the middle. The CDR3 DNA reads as TGTGCCAGCAGCCAAGGGCCCCAGTACTTC. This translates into CASSQGPQYF.

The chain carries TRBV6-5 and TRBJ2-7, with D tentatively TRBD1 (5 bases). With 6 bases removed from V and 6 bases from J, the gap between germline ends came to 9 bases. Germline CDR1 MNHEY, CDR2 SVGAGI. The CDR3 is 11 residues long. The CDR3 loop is CASSIRGEQYF. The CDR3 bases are TGTGCCAGCAGCATAAGGGGCGAGCAGTACTTC.

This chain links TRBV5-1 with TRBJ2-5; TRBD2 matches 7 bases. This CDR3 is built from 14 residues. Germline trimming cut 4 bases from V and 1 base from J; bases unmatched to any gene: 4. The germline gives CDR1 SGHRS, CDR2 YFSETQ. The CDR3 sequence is CASSPGRGQETQYF. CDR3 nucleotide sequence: TGCGCCAGCAGCCCGGGGAGGGGCCAAGAGACCCAGTACTTC.

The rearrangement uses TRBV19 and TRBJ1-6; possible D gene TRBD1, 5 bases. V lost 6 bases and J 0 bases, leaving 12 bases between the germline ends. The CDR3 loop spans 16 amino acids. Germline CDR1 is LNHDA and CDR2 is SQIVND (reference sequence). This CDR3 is CASSIHRSSYNSPLHF. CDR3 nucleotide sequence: TGTGCCAGTAGCATACACAGGAGCTCCTATAATTCACCCCTCCACTTT.

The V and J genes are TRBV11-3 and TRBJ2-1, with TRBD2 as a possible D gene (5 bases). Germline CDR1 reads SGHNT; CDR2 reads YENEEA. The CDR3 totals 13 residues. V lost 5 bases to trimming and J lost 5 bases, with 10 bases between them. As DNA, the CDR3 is TGTGCCAGCAGCCTAACTAGGGACAATGAGCAGTTCTTC. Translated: CASSLTRDNEQFF.

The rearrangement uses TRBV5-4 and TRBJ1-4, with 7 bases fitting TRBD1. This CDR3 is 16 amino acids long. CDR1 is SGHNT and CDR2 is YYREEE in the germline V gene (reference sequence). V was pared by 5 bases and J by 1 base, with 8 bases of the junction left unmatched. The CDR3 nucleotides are TGTGCCAGCAGGATACAGGGGATAGGAACTAATGAAAAACTGTTTTTT. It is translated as CASRIQGIGTNEKLFF.

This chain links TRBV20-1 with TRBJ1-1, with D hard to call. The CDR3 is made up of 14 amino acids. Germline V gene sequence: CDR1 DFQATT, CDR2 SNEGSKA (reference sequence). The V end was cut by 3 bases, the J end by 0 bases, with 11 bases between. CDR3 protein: CSASRGGMNTEAFF. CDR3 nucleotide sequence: TGCAGTGCTAGTCGCGGAGGAATGAACACTGAAGCTTTCTTT.

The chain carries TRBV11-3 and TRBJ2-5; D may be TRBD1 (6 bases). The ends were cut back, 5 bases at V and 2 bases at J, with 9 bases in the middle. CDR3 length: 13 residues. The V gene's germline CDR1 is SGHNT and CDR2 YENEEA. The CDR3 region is CASSHQGQETQYF. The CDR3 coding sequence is TGTGCCAGCAGCCACCAGGGGCAAGAGACCCAGTACTTC.

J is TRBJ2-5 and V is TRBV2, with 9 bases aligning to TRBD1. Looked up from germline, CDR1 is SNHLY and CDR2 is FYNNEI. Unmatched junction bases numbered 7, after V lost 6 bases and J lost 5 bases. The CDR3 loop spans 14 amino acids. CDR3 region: CASRPQGAGETQYF. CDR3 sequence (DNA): TGTGCCAGCAGACCACAGGGGGCTGGCGAGACCCAGTACTTC.

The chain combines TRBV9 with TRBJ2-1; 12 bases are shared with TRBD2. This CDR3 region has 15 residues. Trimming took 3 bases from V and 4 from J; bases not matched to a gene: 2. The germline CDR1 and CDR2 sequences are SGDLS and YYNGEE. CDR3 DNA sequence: TGTGCCAGCAGCGCGACTAGCGGGGGTTACAATGAGCAGTTCTTC. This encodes CASSATSGGYNEQFF.

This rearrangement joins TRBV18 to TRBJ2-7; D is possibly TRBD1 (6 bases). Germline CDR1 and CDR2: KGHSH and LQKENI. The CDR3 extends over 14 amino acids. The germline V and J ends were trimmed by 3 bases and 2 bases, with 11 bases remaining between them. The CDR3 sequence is CASSPRDTTYEQYF. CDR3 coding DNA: TGTGCCAGCTCACCCCGGGACACCACCTACGAGCAGTACTTC. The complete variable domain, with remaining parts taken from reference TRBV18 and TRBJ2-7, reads NAGVMQNPRHLVRRRGQEARLRCSPMKGHSHVYWYRQLPEEGLKFMVYLQKENIIDESGMPKERFSAEFPKEGPSILRIQQVVRGDSAAYFCASSPRDTTYEQYFGPGTRLTVT.

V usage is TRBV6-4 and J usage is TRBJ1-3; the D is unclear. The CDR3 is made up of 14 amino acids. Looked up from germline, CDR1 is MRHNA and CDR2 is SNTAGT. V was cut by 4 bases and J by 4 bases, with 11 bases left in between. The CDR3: CASSVPGAGNTIYF. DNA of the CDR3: TGTGCCAGCAGTGTCCCGGGAGCCGGAAACACCATATATTTT.

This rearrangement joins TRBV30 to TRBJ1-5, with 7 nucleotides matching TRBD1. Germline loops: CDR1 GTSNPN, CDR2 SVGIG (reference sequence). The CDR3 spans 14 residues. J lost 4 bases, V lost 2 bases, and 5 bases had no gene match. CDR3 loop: CAWSIYRGNQPQHF. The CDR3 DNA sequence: TGTGCCTGGAGTATCTACAGGGGTAATCAGCCCCAGCATTTT.

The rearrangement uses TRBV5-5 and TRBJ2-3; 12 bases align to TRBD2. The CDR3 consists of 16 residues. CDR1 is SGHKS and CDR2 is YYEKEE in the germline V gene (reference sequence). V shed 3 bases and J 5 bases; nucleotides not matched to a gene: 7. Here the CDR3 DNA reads TGTGCCAGCAGCTATACTAGCGGGGGGATCGGAGATACGCAGTATTTT. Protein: CASSYTSGGIGDTQYF.

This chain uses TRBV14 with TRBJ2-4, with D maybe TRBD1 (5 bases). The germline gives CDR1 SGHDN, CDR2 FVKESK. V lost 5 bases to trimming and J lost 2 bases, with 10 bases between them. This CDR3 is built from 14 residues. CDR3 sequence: CASSYRQTKNIQYF. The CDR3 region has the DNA TGTGCCAGCAGCTACCGACAGACCAAAAACATTCAGTACTTC.

CDR3 in DNA: TGTGCCAGCAGCTCCCCACAGGGGGCTGGCACTGAAGCTTTCTTT. As protein: CASSSPQGAGTEAFF. The rearrangement links TRBV7-2 to TRBJ1-1; 9 positions match TRBD1. The CDR3 length is 15 residues. The germline gives CDR1 SGHTA, CDR2 FQGNSA. V was pared by 4 bases and J by 4 bases, with 7 bases of the junction left unmatched.

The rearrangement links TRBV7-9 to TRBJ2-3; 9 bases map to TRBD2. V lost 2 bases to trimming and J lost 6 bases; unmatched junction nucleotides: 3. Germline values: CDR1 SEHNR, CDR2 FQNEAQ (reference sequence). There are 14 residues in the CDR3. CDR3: CASSLWTSDDTQYF. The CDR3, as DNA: TGTGCCAGCAGCTTATGGACTAGCGACGATACGCAGTATTTT.

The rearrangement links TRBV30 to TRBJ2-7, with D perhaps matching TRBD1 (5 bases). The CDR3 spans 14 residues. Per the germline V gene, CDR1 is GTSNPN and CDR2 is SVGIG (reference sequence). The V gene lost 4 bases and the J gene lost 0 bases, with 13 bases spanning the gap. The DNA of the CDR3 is TGTGCCTGGAAATTGACAGCCAGCTCCTACGAGCAGTACTTC. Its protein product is CAWKLTASSYEQYF.